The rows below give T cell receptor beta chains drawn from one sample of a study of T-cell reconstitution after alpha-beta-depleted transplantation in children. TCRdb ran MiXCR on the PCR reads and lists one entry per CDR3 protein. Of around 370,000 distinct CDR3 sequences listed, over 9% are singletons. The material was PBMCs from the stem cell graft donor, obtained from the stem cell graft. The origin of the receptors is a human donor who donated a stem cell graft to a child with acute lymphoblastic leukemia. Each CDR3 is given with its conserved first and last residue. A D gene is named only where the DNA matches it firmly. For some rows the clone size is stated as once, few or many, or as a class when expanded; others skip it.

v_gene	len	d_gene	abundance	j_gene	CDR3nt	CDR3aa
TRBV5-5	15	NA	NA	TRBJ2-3	TGTGCCAGCAGCATCTCTGGGCTAGCCACAGATACGCAGTATTTT	CASSISGLATDTQYF
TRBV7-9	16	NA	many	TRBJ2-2	TGTGCCAGCAGCCCTATAAGGGGCGGGAACACCGGGGAGCTGTTTTTT	CASSPIRGGNTGELFF
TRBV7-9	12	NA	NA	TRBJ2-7	TGTGCCAGCAGCTTAAGGGACTCCGAGCAGTACTTC	CASSLRDSEQYF
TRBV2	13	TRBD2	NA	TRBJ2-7	TGTGCCAGCAGTGAAGGACTAGCGGGGGAGCAGTACTTC	CASSEGLAGEQYF
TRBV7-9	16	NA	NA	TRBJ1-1	TGTGCCAGCAGCTTTCTGCAGGGGCGAGGTAACACTGAAGCTTTCTTT	CASSFLQGRGNTEAFF
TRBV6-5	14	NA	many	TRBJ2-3	TGTGCCAGCAGTTCACAGAAGGGGGCGGGAACGCAGTATTTT	CASSSQKGAGTQYF
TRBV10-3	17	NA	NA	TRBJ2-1	TGTGCCATCAGTGGCCAGGGCTGGGGAAGCTCCTACAATGAGCAGTTCTTC	CAISGQGWGSSYNEQFF
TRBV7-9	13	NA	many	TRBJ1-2	TGTGCCAGCAGCTCTTCCACAGAGTATGGCTACACCTTC	CASSSSTEYGYTF
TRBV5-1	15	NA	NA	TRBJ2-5	TGCGCCAGCAGCCTGACGATTGGGGGTCAAGAGACCCAGTACTTC	CASSLTIGGQETQYF
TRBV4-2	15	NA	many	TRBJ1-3	TGTGCCAGCAGCCAAGACGTGGGTTCTGGAAACACCATATATTTT	CASSQDVGSGNTIYF
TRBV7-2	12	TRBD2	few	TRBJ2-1	TGTGCCAGCAGCCTAGCGGGACCGAAAAAGTTCTTC	CASSLAGPKKFF
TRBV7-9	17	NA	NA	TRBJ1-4	TGTGCCAGCAGCTTAAATCCGTTTCGGGGGCCTAATGAAAAACTGTTTTTT	CASSLNPFRGPNEKLFF
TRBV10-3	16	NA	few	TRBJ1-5	TGTGCCATCAGTCCCGACGTCGTTAATAGCAATCAGCCCCAGCATTTT	CAISPDVVNSNQPQHF
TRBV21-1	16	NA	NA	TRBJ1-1	TGTGCCAGCGGGGCCGGGACGGCGATACCGAACACTGAAGCTTTCTTT	CASGAGTAIPNTEAFF